This T cell receptor beta chain was captured in a study of blood T cell repertoires in COVID-19 (dated by TCRdb to 2018 to 2021). About the investigation overall: Samples from collaborators originated in the United States, Italy and Spain and spanned both the acute and convalescent phases of COVID-19. The material from the prospective study consisted of cDNA or gDNA derived from T cells, B-cell-depleted T cells, or PBMCs. Deeply sampled blood TCRbeta repertoires from subjects exposed to, actively infected with, or recovered from COVID-19 were included in the dataset. The repertoires were released in a freely available public database meant as a resource for research on the immune response to SARS-CoV-2. The samples were drawn from two sources: the first 160 participants of the ongoing ImmuneRACE study, and over 950 subjects contributed by 6 global collaborators. Nearly every sample came with metadata listing a de-identified subject ID, COVID-19 status, age in years and sex. Where available, HLA class I and class II types were obtained from metadata supplied by the sample provider rather than from assay-based typing. Points the paper makes about the study in general: Clinical and demographic metadata were provided uncurated, with the amount varying by source and participant.

Whole blood was collected in K2EDTA tubes by collaborating institutions according to the institutions' own protocols. For TCRbeta analysis, collaborators shipped samples in one of three forms: frozen whole blood, isolated PBMCs, or DNA extracted from either of those sample types. A note on this clone: Its cognate antigen has yet to be identified. No clone much larger than this one lies a single base away; base qualities are absent.

Reading the germline V gene gives CDR1 SGHTA and CDR2 FQGNSA. V is cut by 2 bases and J by 7 bases, and the space between the germline ends is 9 bases. Its CDR3 holds 13 amino acids, cysteine through phenylalanine. This entry keeps only the CDR3 DNA: 39 bases, framed from base 1. TCRbeta CDR3 regions were amplified from genomic DNA by means of the immunoSEQ Assay, a bias-controlled multiplex PCR. Per the authors' processing: Nucleated cell counts per sample were estimated from amplification of reference gene primers within the assay. To quantify the absolute abundance of each unique TCRbeta CDR3 rearrangement, sequence reads were collapsed and filtered. Productive Simpson clonality was computed per sample as the square root of Simpson's diversity index over productive rearrangements. Sourced from immuneACCESS, this table was stored by TCRdb with only in-frame sequences that have V and J called. A share of the clones is absent; for the studies checked, an unresolved V gene accounts for under half, and the remainder has no known explanation. V and J calls and clone size are given by that table; D and trimming were obtained from the DNA. A total of about 40,000 clones appear in this sample, roughly 90% of them only once. The top ten constitute about 0.4% of the sample.

The sample taken for sequencing was peripheral blood. The chain is made from TRBV7-2 and TRBJ2-1, with the D gene not confidently named. The clonotype was recovered from a human donor in a cohort sampled during active COVID-19. The CDR3 region has the sequence CASSLNGPNEQFF. The nucleotide sequence reads as follows: TGTGCCAGCAGCTTAAACGGTCCTAATGAGCAGTTCTTC.